A single sample gave rise to the 14 T cell receptor beta chains below, sequenced in a study of CD8+ T cells in alopecia areata. Treatment: oral pan-JAK inhibitor, 5-10 mg twice daily. As the sequencing template, cDNA was produced by extracting RNA and reverse transcribing it. Method: immunoSEQ multiplex PCR; TCRdb's copy keeps in-frame clones and lacks some. The table has 140,000 to 150,000 clones, roughly 54% seen once. Sample: CD8+ T cells sorted from blood, taken at week 4, from a patient treated with tofacitinib. The receptors were sampled from a human donor with alopecia areata.

This clone came up many times. V usage is TRBV27 and J usage is TRBJ1-1; D perhaps matches TRBD1 (6 bases). CDR3 length: 16 amino acids. Germline CDR1 and CDR2: MNHEY and SMNVEV (reference sequence). Trimming pared 6 bases from V and 3 bases from J, leaving 20 bases between. This chain's CDR3 is CASSLTPGAADTEAFF. CDR3 sequence (DNA): TGTGCCAGCAGCCTTACCCCAGGGGCAGCGGACACTGAAGCTTTCTTT.

Notes on this clone: Additional DNA sequences in this sample encode the identical CDR3. The V call is TRBV5-6, the J call TRBJ2-7, with D possibly TRBD1 on 6 matching bases. The CDR3 runs 13 residues. Trimming took off 2 bases at V and 1 base at J, with 7 bases between the two ends. Germline CDR1 reads SGHDT; CDR2 reads YYEEEE. The CDR3 loop is CASSLQGSYEQYF. The CDR3 nucleotides are TGTGCCAGCAGCTTACAGGGTTCCTACGAGCAGTACTTC.

The chain uses TRBV4-2 and TRBJ2-1, with D perhaps matching TRBD1 (8 bases). Germline values: CDR1 LGHNA, CDR2 YNFKEQ. V lost 0 bases, J lost 6 bases, and 18 bases lay in between. The CDR3 has 17 residues. The CDR3 loop reads CASSQDGEGQAPNEQFF. The DNA of the CDR3 is TGTGCCAGCAGCCAAGATGGGGAGGGACAGGCGCCCAATGAGCAGTTCTTC.

The genes are TRBV7-8 and TRBJ2-3; D uncertain. This CDR3 has 15 amino acids. The V end lost 5 bases, the J end lost 0 bases, and 12 bases lay between the germline ends. Germline V lookup: CDR1 SGHVS, CDR2 FQNEAQ. The DNA of the CDR3 is TGTGCCAGCAGCCCCCGACCCGGGAGCACAGATACGCAGTATTTT. It codes for CASSPRPGSTDTQYF.

The V gene is TRBV30, the J gene TRBJ2-2, with 7 positions matching TRBD2. Germline-derived CDR1 and CDR2 are GTSNPN and SVGIG (reference sequence). The CDR3 totals 14 residues. V trimming: 2 bases; J trimming: 4 bases; junction bases outside the gene matches: 4. The CDR3 spells CAWSWLAVTGELFF. The CDR3 DNA reads TGTGCCTGGAGTTGGCTAGCGGTCACCGGGGAGCTGTTTTTT.

The chain joins TRBV30 to TRBJ1-2; no firm D call. CDR1 and CDR2 (germline): GTSNPN, SVGIG (reference sequence). The germline V and J ends were trimmed by 4 bases and 4 bases, with 10 bases remaining between them. This CDR3 comprises 12 residues. Here the CDR3 reads CAWIPSGYGYTF. CDR3 coding DNA: TGTGCCTGGATACCCTCGGGCTATGGCTACACCTTC.

This chain uses TRBV27 with TRBJ2-3, with D perhaps matching TRBD2 (6 bases). Germline V gene data show CDR1 as MNHEY and CDR2 as SMNVEV (reference sequence). The CDR3 is made up of 16 amino acids. V was cut by 0 bases and J by 0 bases, with 10 bases left in between. This chain's CDR3 is CASSLSIGTSTDTQYF. In nucleotides, the CDR3 is TGTGCCAGCAGTTTATCGATAGGGACTAGCACAGATACGCAGTATTTT.

A few counts support this clone. The chain has TRBV27 and TRBJ2-7; D gene unclear. V was cut by 6 bases and J by 6 bases, with 21 bases left in between. Germline V gene sequence: CDR1 MNHEY, CDR2 SMNVEV (reference sequence). The CDR3 spans 15 residues. The DNA for the CDR3 is TGTGCCAGCAGGGCGTTGGGTAGGATTGGGGTCGAGCAGTACTTC. Its translation: CASRALGRIGVEQYF.

The table lists this clone with a few counts. V and J are TRBV20-1 and TRBJ2-7, with D tentatively TRBD2 (5 bases). CDR3 length: 10 amino acids. V was trimmed by 6 bases and J by 4 bases, leaving 7 bases between them. CDR1 DFQATT and CDR2 SNEGSKA come from the germline V gene (reference sequence). The CDR3 bases are TGCAGTGCACGGGGTTACGAGCAGTACTTC. Encoded protein: CSARGYEQYF.

The gene calls are TRBV5-1 and TRBJ1-2, with a weak D call TRBD1 (5 bases). The CDR3 length is 14 residues. Trimming removed 4 bases from V and 1 base from J, with 11 bases in between. Per germline, CDR1 SGHRS and CDR2 YFSETQ. As DNA, the CDR3 is TGCGCCAGCAGCCCGGGGGACCTTAACTATGGCTACACCTTC. Its protein is CASSPGDLNYGYTF.

The sample holds a few counts of this clone. This rearrangement joins TRBV30 to TRBJ2-2; D not resolved. V was clipped by 3 bases and J by 6 bases, with 11 bases between them. This CDR3 comprises 13 residues. In germline, CDR1 is GTSNPN, CDR2 SVGIG (reference sequence). In DNA form, the CDR3 reads TGTGCCTGGAGGGCCTCGTGGCCCGGGGAGCTGTTTTTT. It translates to CAWRASWPGELFF. Drawing the rest from reference TRBV30 and TRBJ2-2, the complete variable domain is SQTIHQWPATLVQPVGSPLSLECTVEGTSNPNLYWYRQAAGRGLQLLFYSVGIGQISSEVPQNLSASRPQDRQFILSSKKLLLSDSGFYLCAWRASWPGELFFGEGSRLTVL.

The rearrangement uses TRBV7-8 and TRBJ1-2, with a possible D match to TRBD1 (6 bases). The CDR3 has 13 residues. V dropped 2 bases and J dropped 5 bases, with 9 bases sitting between them. The germline CDR1 and CDR2 sequences are SGHVS and FQNEAQ. CDR3 sequence (DNA): TGTGCCAGCAGCTTACCAGGGGAATATGGCTACACCTTC. This translates into CASSLPGEYGYTF.

The rearrangement links TRBV27 to TRBJ2-2; TRBD1 matches 9 bases. Germline V gene lookup returns CDR1 MNHEY and CDR2 SMNVEV (reference sequence). J lost 5 bases, V lost 5 bases, and 6 bases had no gene match. The CDR3 has 15 residues. DNA for the CDR3: TGTGCCAGCAGTCCCAGACAGGGGGGAACCGGGGAGCTGTTTTTT. Translating gives CASSPRQGGTGELFF.

This clone was observed a handful of times. The chain has TRBV7-2 and TRBJ2-2, with 9 bases aligning to TRBD2. Germline V CDR1 and CDR2: SGHTA, FQGNSA. The CDR3 length is 18 residues. Trimming cost V 7 bases and J 1 base; bases outside gene matches: 13. The CDR3 reads CASTRLKRGALNTGELFF. The CDR3, as DNA: TGTGCCAGCACCCGGTTAAAGCGGGGGGCGTTGAACACCGGGGAGCTGTTTTTT.